This record covers a single T cell receptor (beta chain). Its matching antigen is unknown. The sample originates from a study of T-cell memory formation after mild COVID-19. Using its own MiXCR run on the 5' RACE reads, TCRdb lists one record per CDR3 protein. The sample yields just over 300,000 distinct CDR3 sequences, 15% to 20% seen once. V gave up 6 bases and J gave up 2 bases, with 9 bases separating them. CDR3 length: 13 residues. The germline V gene encodes CDR1 SEHNR and CDR2 FQNEAQ (reference sequence). Overall study results and limits: Later expanders leaned CD4+, whereas day 15 to 85 contracting clones were balanced CD4/CD8. Most CD4+ clones that shrank were in CM and EM, while CD8+ ones turned up in EMRA.

What was sequenced was PBMCs or a T cell subset sorted from them (not recorded which). V gene TRBV7-9 combines with J gene TRBJ2-3, with D perhaps being TRBD1 or TRBD2 (5 bases each). This receptor was obtained from a man between 18 and 29 years old who had mild COVID-19 (a few samples of this study predate the infection). Cell type and time point are not known. DNA for the CDR3: TGTGCCAGCAGTCGGGACGCCACAGATACGCAGTATTTT. Its protein is CASSRDATDTQYF.